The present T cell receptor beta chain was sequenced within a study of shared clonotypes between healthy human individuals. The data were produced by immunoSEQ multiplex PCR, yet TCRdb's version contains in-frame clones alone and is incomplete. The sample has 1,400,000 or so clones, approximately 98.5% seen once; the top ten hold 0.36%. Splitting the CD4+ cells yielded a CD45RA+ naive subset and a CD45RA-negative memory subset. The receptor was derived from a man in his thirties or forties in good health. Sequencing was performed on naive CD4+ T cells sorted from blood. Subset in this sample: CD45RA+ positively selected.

CDR3 bases: TGTGCCTGGAGTGTACACAGCTCTAGCTACGAGCAGTACTTC. Amino acid sequence: CAWSVHSSSYEQYF. The chain combines TRBV30 with TRBJ2-7; D gene ambiguous. V shed 0 bases and J shed 3 bases, with 12 bases lying between them. CDR3 size: 14 residues. Germline V gene lookup returns CDR1 GTSNPN and CDR2 SVGIG (reference sequence).